These 21 T cell receptor beta chains originate from one sample sequenced in a study of cytomegalovirus exposure and HLA in healthy donors. The PCR ran on 60 Vbeta and 13 Jbeta primers. TCRdb's copy holds only in-frame clones and misses some; the assay was immunoSEQ multiplex PCR. The sample holds fewer than 200,000 clones; under 80% are singletons and the top ten take about 4.5%. Sequencing used PBMCs. Source of these receptors: a man aged 40-49 years in good health and CMV-seronegative.

This rearrangement joins TRBV4-2 to TRBJ2-5; 7 bases align to TRBD2. Per the germline V gene, CDR1 is LGHNA and CDR2 is YNFKEQ. Germline trimming cut 0 bases from V and 1 base from J; bases unmatched to any gene: 5. This CDR3 region has 16 residues. The CDR3 bases are TGTGCCAGCAGCCAAGAAACGGGACTAACCCAAGAGACCCAGTACTTC. It translates to CASSQETGLTQETQYF.

The genes are TRBV6-1 and TRBJ1-6, with D unclear. Germline V CDR1 and CDR2: MNHNS, SASEGT. Trimming shortened V by 5 bases and J by 14 bases, and 16 bases separated the two germline ends. CDR3 length: 13 amino acids. The CDR3 region is CASSPTSLGTLHF. DNA for the CDR3: TGTGCCAGCAGTCCAACCTCCCTCGGGACCCTCCACTTT.

This sequence joins TRBV5-4 and TRBJ2-1; perhaps TRBD1 as D (5 bases). CDR1 and CDR2 from the germline V gene are SGHNT and YYREEE (reference sequence). V lost 6 bases and J lost 8, with 12 bases in between. The CDR3 consists of 12 residues. CDR3 DNA: TGTGCCAGCACCTCCCAGGGTTATGAGCAGTTCTTC. Translating it yields CASTSQGYEQFF.

This rearrangement joins TRBV27 to TRBJ2-7; the D gene is possibly TRBD2 (5 bases). The CDR3 spans 15 residues. Deletions cut 9 bases from V and 2 bases from J, with 20 bases between. The germline CDR1 and CDR2 sequences are MNHEY and SMNVEV (reference sequence). The CDR3, as DNA: TGTGCCAGTGGAGGTCTAGGGTTTGGCCCCTACGAGCAGTACTTC. Translating it yields CASGGLGFGPYEQYF.

V and J are TRBV7-9 and TRBJ1-2; no reliable D call. This CDR3 is 13 amino acids long. Germline CDR1 is SEHNR and CDR2 is FQNEAQ (reference sequence). The V and J ends lost 6 bases and 7 bases respectively, with 15 bases between them. The CDR3: CASRREAATGYTF. Here the CDR3 DNA reads TGTGCCAGCAGGAGGGAAGCCGCAACTGGCTACACCTTC. The full variable domain, in which reference TRBV7-9 and TRBJ1-2 provide the parts outside the CDR3, is DTGVSQNPRHKITKRGQNVTFRCDPISEHNRLYWYRQTLGQGPEFLTYFQNEAQLEKSRLLSDRFSAERPKGSFSTLEIQRTEQGDSAMYLCASRREAATGYTFGSGTRLTVV.

J is TRBJ2-3 and V is TRBV7-2; 8 bases fit TRBD1. The CDR3 covers 16 residues. Germline CDR1 is SGHTA and CDR2 is FQGNSA. Trimming cost V 5 bases and J 2 bases; bases outside gene matches: 9. The CDR3 sequence is CASSVYDRGPTDTQYF. The CDR3 DNA reads as TGTGCCAGCAGCGTTTATGACAGGGGCCCCACAGATACGCAGTATTTT.

This chain connects TRBV6-1 to TRBJ1-1, with TRBD1 matching 9 bases. With V trimmed by 7 bases and J by 11 bases, 11 bases remained unmatched. Germline values: CDR1 MNHNS, CDR2 SASEGT. The CDR3 length is 13 residues. As DNA, the CDR3 is TGTGCCAGCAAAACCAGGACAGGGGAGCCGGCTTTCTTT. Translating it yields CASKTRTGEPAFF.

The chain carries TRBV11-2 and TRBJ2-5; 10 bases are a match to TRBD2. J was trimmed by 0 bases and V by 1 base; bases with no gene match: 8. Germline V gene data show CDR1 as SGHAT and CDR2 as FQNNGV. This CDR3 is built from 18 residues. CDR3 DNA: TGTGCCAGCAGCTTAGTGGGTAGCGGGGGGATGTACCAAGAGACCCAGTACTTC. It encodes CASSLVGSGGMYQETQYF.

This chain uses TRBV9 with TRBJ1-6; no clear D gene. Germline CDR1 SGDLS, CDR2 YYNGEE. The CDR3 covers 15 residues. V lost 0 bases, J lost 7 bases, and 11 bases lay in between. The CDR3 DNA reads TGTGCCAGCAGCGTAGCTGGGAGGTTAAATTCACCCCTCCACTTT. This translates into CASSVAGRLNSPLHF. Drawing the rest from reference TRBV9 and TRBJ1-6, the complete variable domain is DSGVTQTPKHLITATGQRVTLRCSPRSGDLSVYWYQQSLDQGLQFLIQYYNGEERAKGNILERFSAQQFPDLHSELNLSSLELGDSALYFCASSVAGRLNSPLHFGNGTRLTVT.

This chain uses TRBV5-1 with TRBJ2-7; 7 nucleotides agree with TRBD1. J lost 2 bases, V lost 2 bases, and 1 base had no gene match. CDR1 and CDR2 from the germline V gene are SGHRS and YFSETQ. The CDR3 is 13 residues long. CDR3 loop: CASSFDRAYEQYF. The CDR3 DNA reads TGCGCCAGCAGCTTTGACAGGGCCTACGAGCAGTACTTC.

This chain connects TRBV11-2 to TRBJ1-3, with D possibly TRBD1 on 5 matching bases. Trimming took 3 bases from V and 6 from J, leaving 15 bases between them. The CDR3 contains 15 residues. Germline V gene data show CDR1 as SGHAT and CDR2 as FQNNGV. CDR3 in DNA: TGTGCCAGCAGCTTCCCGGCCAGGGTGGAAAACACCATATATTTT. Protein product: CASSFPARVENTIYF.

The V call is TRBV5-5, the J call TRBJ1-5; D perhaps matches TRBD1 (6 bases). Per germline, CDR1 SGHKS and CDR2 YYEKEE (reference sequence). V was cut by 5 bases and J by 3 bases, with 15 bases left in between. The CDR3 length is 15 residues. The CDR3 is CASSLQQGINQPQHF. The CDR3 DNA follows: TGTGCCAGCAGTTTACAACAGGGAATCAATCAGCCCCAGCATTTT. Supplemented by reference TRBV5-5 and TRBJ1-5, the full variable domain reads DAGVTQSPTHLIKTRGQQVTLRCSPISGHKSVSWYQQVLGQGPQFIFQYYEKEERGRGNFPDRFSARQFPNYSSELNVNALLLGDSALYLCASSLQQGINQPQHFGDGTRLSIL.

The chain carries TRBV28 and TRBJ1-2, with D hard to call. CDR1 and CDR2 (germline): MDHEN, SYDVKM. V dropped 6 bases and J dropped 6 bases, with 14 bases sitting between them. The CDR3 contains 13 residues. The DNA for the CDR3 is TGTGCCAGCAGCACAATCCGGAGCGATGGCTACACCTTC. It yields the protein CASSTIRSDGYTF.

This clone was observed a few times. The rearrangement links TRBV28 to TRBJ2-1, with 7 nucleotides matching TRBD1. Germline values: CDR1 MDHEN, CDR2 SYDVKM. V shed 5 bases and J 3 bases; nucleotides not matched to a gene: 4. The CDR3 is 14 residues long. CDR3 loop: CASSPGTDYNEQFF. The DNA of the CDR3 is TGTGCCAGCAGTCCGGGGACAGACTACAATGAGCAGTTCTTC.

J is TRBJ2-1 and V is TRBV7-9; 12 bases are a match to TRBD2. The CDR3 length is 17 residues. With 4 bases clipped from V and 6 bases from J, the junction kept 10 bases outside the gene matches. CDR1 and CDR2 from the germline V gene are SEHNR and FQNEAQ (reference sequence). The chain's CDR3 is CASSSTTSGGTSNEQFF. The CDR3 nucleotides read TGTGCCAGCAGCTCGACTACTAGCGGGGGGACCTCCAATGAGCAGTTCTTC. The entire variable domain, with the rest obtained from reference TRBV7-9 and TRBJ2-1, is as follows: DTGVSQNPRHKITKRGQNVTFRCDPISEHNRLYWYRQTLGQGPEFLTYFQNEAQLEKSRLLSDRFSAERPKGSFSTLEIQRTEQGDSAMYLCASSSTTSGGTSNEQFFGPGTRLTVL.

The V and J genes are TRBV9 and TRBJ2-5; TRBD1 might be the D (5 bases). Germline loops: CDR1 SGDLS, CDR2 YYNGEE. This CDR3 is built from 15 residues. Trimming stripped 4 bases from V and 9 bases from J, with 22 bases between. The CDR3 is CASSPAPDTSSPQYF. Here the CDR3 DNA reads TGTGCCAGCAGCCCCGCCCCGGACACCTCCTCTCCCCAGTACTTC.

The chain employs TRBV29-1 and TRBJ1-5; 8 nucleotides match TRBD1. This CDR3 contains 14 residues. The V and J ends lost 6 bases and 7 bases, in that order; junction bases with no gene match: 11. Germline V lookup: CDR1 SQVTM, CDR2 ANQGSEA. DNA of the CDR3: TGCAGCGTCTCACAGGGACAGGAGAGACAGCCCCAGCATTTT. Its translation is CSVSQGQERQPQHF.

J is TRBJ2-1 and V is TRBV9; 14 nucleotides agree with TRBD2. The CDR3 has 16 residues. After removal of 3 bases from V and 5 bases from J, the junction contained 4 bases not matched to a gene. Germline values: CDR1 SGDLS, CDR2 YYNGEE. The CDR3 region is CASSAGLAGVDNEQFF. CDR3 coding DNA: TGTGCCAGCAGCGCGGGACTAGCGGGGGTTGACAATGAGCAGTTCTTC.

This clone was recorded a few times. This chain connects TRBV7-9 to TRBJ2-2; TRBD2 matches at 11 bases. Germline CDR1 and CDR2: SEHNR and FQNEAQ (reference sequence). Trimming cost V 0 bases and J 5 bases; bases outside gene matches: 2. The CDR3 spans 16 residues. The CDR3 spells CASSLAGLAETGELFF. The CDR3 bases are TGTGCCAGCAGCTTAGCGGGACTAGCGGAAACCGGGGAGCTGTTTTTT. The full variable domain, rest sourced from reference TRBV7-9 and TRBJ2-2, is DTGVSQNPRHKITKRGQNVTFRCDPISEHNRLYWYRQTLGQGPEFLTYFQNEAQLEKSRLLSDRFSAERPKGSFSTLEIQRTEQGDSAMYLCASSLAGLAETGELFFGEGSRLTVL.

The chain employs TRBV4-1 and TRBJ1-3, with TRBD1 matching over 8 bases. CDR3 length: 15 residues. Germline V CDR1 and CDR2: MGHRA, YSYEKL. The V gene end was trimmed by 4 bases and the J gene end by 4 bases; junction bases not matched to a gene: 6. The CDR3 sequence is CASSRGQGVGNTIYF. The CDR3 coding sequence is TGCGCCAGCAGCCGCGGACAGGGTGTAGGAAACACCATATATTTT.

CDR3 region: CASRNLAGAAGTQYF. Written as DNA, the CDR3 is TGTGCCAGCAGGAATCTAGCGGGGGCCGCGGGGACCCAGTACTTC. The chain carries TRBV2 and TRBJ2-5, with 10 bases matching TRBD2. CDR3 length: 15 amino acids. Trimming removed 6 bases from V and 7 bases from J; junction bases left unmatched: 11. Germline-derived CDR1 and CDR2 are SNHLY and FYNNEI.